A selection of T cell receptor beta chains follows, all from one sample in a study of identical twins. TCRdb reprocessed the 5' RACE reads via MiXCR and lists one record per CDR3 protein. The sample contains 700,000 to 950,000 distinct CDR3 sequences, roughly an eighth of which appear only once. The same data also went into a second study, on yellow fever vaccine responses in identical twins.

The sample was PBMCs. Receptors were obtained from a woman between 18 and 29 years old in good health. Each CDR3 is given with its conserved first and last residue. The D gene is left open where the match is weak. Not every row has a clone size; where given, it reads once, few, many or a size class.

clone size	D gene	V gene	J gene	CDR3 DNA	CDR3 protein
many	.	TRBV12-3/TRBV12-4	TRBJ1-1	TGTGCCAGCAGTTTACGGTCAATGAACACTGAAGCTTTCTTT	CASSLRSMNTEAFF
.	.	TRBV27	TRBJ1-2	TGTGCCAGCAGTAACGGGAATAACTATGGCTACACCTTC	CASSNGNNYGYTF
few	.	TRBV6-1	TRBJ2-2	TGTGCCAGCAGGACACCGACCGGGGAGCTGTTTTTT	CASRTPTGELFF
.	.	TRBV11-2	TRBJ2-3	TGTGCCAGCAGCATGACTAGGGAAGTCAGATACGACACGCAGTATTTT	CASSMTREVRYDTQYF
few	TRBD1	TRBV28	TRBJ2-7	TGTGCCAGCAGAGCACATGGGACAGGCCTCGGCGAGCAGTACTTC	CASRAHGTGLGEQYF
few	TRBD2	TRBV24-1	TRBJ2-1	TGTGCCACCAGTGCCCTCGGCACTAGCGATCTCAATGAGCAGTTCTTC	CATSALGTSDLNEQFF
many	.	TRBV5-1	TRBJ2-7	TGCGCCAGCAGCTTGAGTCCGGGGTCAACCTACGAGCAGTACTTC	CASSLSPGSTYEQYF
few	.	TRBV15	TRBJ1-4	TGTGCCACCAGCAGTAGGTCCCTTAATGAAAAACTGTTTTTT	CATSSRSLNEKLFF
few	.	TRBV9	TRBJ2-1	TGTGCCAGCAGCGGGAGGGGGGGAGGTTTCAATGAGCAGTTCTTC	CASSGRGGGFNEQFF
few	.	TRBV9	TRBJ2-1	TGTGCCAGCAGCGTTGGGGGTAGCGGCTCCTACAATGAGCAGTTCTTC	CASSVGGSGSYNEQFF
.	.	TRBV10-1	TRBJ2-1	TGCGCCAGCAGTCGCGCCATCGGGGACAATGAGCAGTTCTTC	CASSRAIGDNEQFF
few	.	TRBV27	TRBJ2-7	TGTGCCAGCAGTTTGGGGACCCAGCAGTACTTC	CASSLGTQQYF
.	TRBD2	TRBV12-3/TRBV12-4	TRBJ2-1	TGTGCCAGCAGGGGGACTGGGGGACTAGCGGCAAACCTTCCAAACAATGAGCAGTTCTTC	CASRGTGGLAANLPNNEQFF
few	TRBD2	TRBV29-1	TRBJ2-1	TGCAGCGTTCTAGCGGGAGGGATCGGTGAGCAGTTCTTC	CSVLAGGIGEQFF
.	.	TRBV5-5	TRBJ2-7	TGTGCCAGCAGCTCAGCCTCGACCCCTGGGCCCTACGAGCAGTACTTC	CASSSASTPGPYEQYF
many	.	TRBV6-1	TRBJ1-4	TGTGCCAGCAGTGGTCTGGGAACGAATGAAAAACTGTTTTTT	CASSGLGTNEKLFF
.	TRBD1	TRBV29-1	TRBJ2-1	TGCAGCTCAGGGGGTAGGGCGGGCTTCGGCCTGTACAATGAGCAGTTCTTC	CSSGGRAGFGLYNEQFF
few	.	TRBV6-1	TRBJ2-1	TGTGCCAGCGGAGAGGCTTCGAATGAGCAGTTCTTC	CASGEASNEQFF
.	.	TRBV20-1	TRBJ1-2	TGCAGTGCTAGAGCCAAGACACAACTCTATGGCTACACCTTC	CSARAKTQLYGYTF
.	TRBD1	TRBV2	TRBJ1-6	TGTGCCAGCAGTGCGAGGGACAGAAATTCACCCCTCCACTTT	CASSARDRNSPLHF
few	.	TRBV4-1	TRBJ2-5	TGCGCCAGCAGCCAAGGTGTTCGGGAGACCCAGTACTTC	CASSQGVRETQYF
.	TRBD2	TRBV29-1	TRBJ2-2	TGCAGCGTTGGGCTAGCGGACACCGGGGAGCTGTTTTTT	CSVGLADTGELFF
few	TRBD2	TRBV6-5	TRBJ2-1	TGTGCCAGCAGTTACGGCGGGGGGGGTTACAATGAGCAGTTCTTC	CASSYGGGGYNEQFF
.	.	TRBV18	TRBJ2-2	TGTGCCAGCTCACCACCGAGGCAGACCGGGGAGCTGTTTTTT	CASSPPRQTGELFF
few	.	TRBV5-1	TRBJ1-6	TGCGCCAGCAGCTTGGCGGGCTCCAACCTTTCACCCCTCCACTTT	CASSLAGSNLSPLHF
.	TRBD2	TRBV5-5	TRBJ2-6	TGTGCCAGCAGCAACGGACTAGCGGGGGGGTCTGGGGCCAACGTCCTGACTTTC	CASSNGLAGGSGANVLTF
few	.	TRBV7-6	TRBJ2-3	TGTGCCAGCAGCTTAGGGCTCATGGGGCCGGTCGCAGATACGCAGTATTTT	CASSLGLMGPVADTQYF
many	TRBD1	TRBV7-6	TRBJ1-4	TGTGCCAGCAGCCCGGACAGGGGGAATGAAAAACTGTTTTTT	CASSPDRGNEKLFF
many	.	TRBV29-1	TRBJ1-1	TGCAGCGTAGCTACAGGTAACACTGAAGCTTTCTTT	CSVATGNTEAFF
few	TRBD1	TRBV7-9	TRBJ2-7	TGTGCCAGCAACCCCCGGGACAGCTTTAACCACGAGCAGTACTTC	CASNPRDSFNHEQYF
many	TRBD2	TRBV18	TRBJ2-1	TGTGCCAGCTCATTTGCAGGGACTAGCGGACGCTCCTACAATGAGCAGTTCTTC	CASSFAGTSGRSYNEQFF
few	.	TRBV20-1	TRBJ2-1	TGCAGTGCTATAGGGGGGACAGAGCAGTTCTTC	CSAIGGTEQFF
.	.	TRBV7-9	TRBJ2-1	TGTGCCAGCAGCTCCTGGGACGGCTACAATGAGCAGTTCTTC	CASSSWDGYNEQFF
.	TRBD2	TRBV12-3/TRBV12-4	TRBJ2-5	TGTGCCAGCAGTTTAAGCCCTAGCGGGAGGGCCCCCCCGCGAGAGACCCAGTACTTC	CASSLSPSGRAPPRETQYF
few	TRBD1	TRBV4-1	TRBJ1-5	TGCGCCAGCAGCCTTAGAGGCCCCGGGACAGGGGATCAGCCCCAGCATTTT	CASSLRGPGTGDQPQHF
many	.	TRBV28	TRBJ1-5	TGTGCCAGCAGTGTCCGGGGTGGGGCTGGCAATCAGCCCCAGCATTTT	CASSVRGGAGNQPQHF
many	TRBD2	TRBV12-3/TRBV12-4	TRBJ2-2	TGTGCCAGCAGTTTGCGAGCGGGGGGAACAAACACCGGGGAGCTGTTTTTT	CASSLRAGGTNTGELFF